These T cell receptor beta chains were read from a single sample in a study of identical twins. One entry per CDR3 protein results from TCRdb running MiXCR on the 5' RACE reads. The sample holds about 210,000 distinct CDR3 sequences, roughly 9.4% seen once. Sequencing used memory (CD45RO+) T cells sorted from blood. These receptors came from a woman aged 18-29 years in good health. CDR3s include the opening cysteine and the closing phenylalanine or tryptophan. The D gene is left open where the match is weak. Size tells how often a clone was seen (once, few, many) or the class of an expanded clone, and some rows leave it out.

v_call: TRBV10-3; j_call: TRBJ2-1; clone_size: -; d_call: TRBD2; cdr3_nt: TGTGCCATCAGTGAACCAGCGGGGGCCCTTGAATCATACAATGAGCAGTTCTTC; cdr3_aa: CAISEPAGALESYNEQFF
v_call: TRBV14; j_call: TRBJ2-3; clone_size: few; d_call: -; cdr3_nt: TGTGCCAGCAGCCAAGATCTAATACGCACAGATACGCAGTATTTT; cdr3_aa: CASSQDLIRTDTQYF
v_call: TRBV3-1; j_call: TRBJ1-6; clone_size: -; d_call: -; cdr3_nt: TGTGCCAGCAGCCAAGTCATATATAATTCACCCCTCCACTTT; cdr3_aa: CASSQVIYNSPLHF
v_call: TRBV7-2; j_call: TRBJ2-5; clone_size: -; d_call: TRBD1; cdr3_nt: TGTGCCAGCAGCTTACGACAGGGGGCTGCTGGGACCCAGTACTTC; cdr3_aa: CASSLRQGAAGTQYF
v_call: TRBV20-1; j_call: TRBJ2-1; clone_size: -; d_call: TRBD2; cdr3_nt: TGCAGTGCGTGGACTAGCGGGGGGAGAGGGTACAATGAGCAGTTCTTC; cdr3_aa: CSAWTSGGRGYNEQFF
v_call: TRBV11-2; j_call: TRBJ2-7; clone_size: -; d_call: -; cdr3_nt: TGTGCCAGCAGCCTAGGCGCTTCCGAGCAGTACTTC; cdr3_aa: CASSLGASEQYF
v_call: TRBV10-3; j_call: TRBJ2-7; clone_size: -; d_call: TRBD1; cdr3_nt: TGTGCCTCAGGGACAGGGAGGTACGAGCAGTACTTC; cdr3_aa: CASGTGRYEQYF
v_call: TRBV5-1; j_call: TRBJ2-5; clone_size: -; d_call: -; cdr3_nt: TGCGCCAGCAGCTCCCTCGGTCGGCAAGAGACCCAGTACTTC; cdr3_aa: CASSSLGRQETQYF
v_call: TRBV9; j_call: TRBJ1-1; clone_size: -; d_call: TRBD1; cdr3_nt: TGTGCCAGCAGCGTAACAGGGGAAGCTGAAGCTTTCTTT; cdr3_aa: CASSVTGEAEAFF
v_call: TRBV9; j_call: TRBJ2-1; clone_size: few; d_call: -; cdr3_nt: TGTGCCAGCAGCGTAGAGTCAGAATACAATGAGCAGTTCTTC; cdr3_aa: CASSVESEYNEQFF
v_call: TRBV29-1; j_call: TRBJ2-1; clone_size: many; d_call: -; cdr3_nt: TGCAGCTCGTATAACTGGGGCGAGCAGTTCTTC; cdr3_aa: CSSYNWGEQFF
v_call: TRBV6-5; j_call: TRBJ1-4; clone_size: many; d_call: -; cdr3_nt: TGTGCCAGCAGTTCCATACAGGGTATTAATGAAAAACTGTTTTTT; cdr3_aa: CASSSIQGINEKLFF